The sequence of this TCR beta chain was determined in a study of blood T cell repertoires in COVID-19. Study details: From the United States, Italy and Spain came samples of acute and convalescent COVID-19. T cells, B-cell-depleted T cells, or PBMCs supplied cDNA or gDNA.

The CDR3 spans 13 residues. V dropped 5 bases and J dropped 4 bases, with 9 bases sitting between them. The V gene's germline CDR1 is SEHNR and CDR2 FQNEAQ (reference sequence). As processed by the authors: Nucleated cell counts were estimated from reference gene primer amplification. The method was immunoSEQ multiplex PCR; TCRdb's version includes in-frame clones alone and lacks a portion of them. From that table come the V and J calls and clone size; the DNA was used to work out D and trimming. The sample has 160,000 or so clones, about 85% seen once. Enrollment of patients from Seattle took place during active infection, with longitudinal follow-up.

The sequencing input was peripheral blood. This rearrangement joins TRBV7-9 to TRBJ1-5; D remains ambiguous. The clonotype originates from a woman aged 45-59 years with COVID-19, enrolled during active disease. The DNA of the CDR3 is TGTGCCAGCAGCCCCAGTGAAAATCAGCCCCAGCATTTT. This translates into CASSPSENQPQHF.